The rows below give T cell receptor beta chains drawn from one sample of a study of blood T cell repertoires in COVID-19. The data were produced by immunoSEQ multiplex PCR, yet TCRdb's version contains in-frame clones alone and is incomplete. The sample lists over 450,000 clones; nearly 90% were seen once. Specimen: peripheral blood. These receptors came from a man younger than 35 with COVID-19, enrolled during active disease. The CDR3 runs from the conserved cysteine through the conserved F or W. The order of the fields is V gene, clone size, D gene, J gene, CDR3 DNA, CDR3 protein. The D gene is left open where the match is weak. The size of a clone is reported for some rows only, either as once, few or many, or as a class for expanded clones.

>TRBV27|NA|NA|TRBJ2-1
TGTGCCAGCAGGGGGGGAGACCGCAATGAGCAGTTCTTC
CASRGGDRNEQFF
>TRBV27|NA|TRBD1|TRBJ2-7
TGTGCCAGCAGTTTTCTTGACAGGGTAGCCGAGCAGTACTTC
CASSFLDRVAEQYF
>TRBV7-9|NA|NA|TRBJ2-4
TGTGCCAGCAGCTCCCGAAGGACAGAAATCCTACCAGGGAAAAACATTCAGTACTTC
CASSSRRTEILPGKNIQYF
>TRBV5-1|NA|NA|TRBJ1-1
TGCGCCAGCAGCTTGGAGGGGATGGGCACTGAAGCTTTCTTT
CASSLEGMGTEAFF
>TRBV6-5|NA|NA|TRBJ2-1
TGTGCCAGCACCAACCAGGGGGAGCAGTTCTTC
CASTNQGEQFF
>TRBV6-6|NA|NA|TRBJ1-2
TGTGCCAGCAGCTCCCGGGGGGGAAACTATGGCTACACCTTC
CASSSRGGNYGYTF
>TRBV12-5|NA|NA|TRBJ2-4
TGTGCTAGCTCTGGCATTGCCAAAAACATTCAGTACTTC
CASSGIAKNIQYF
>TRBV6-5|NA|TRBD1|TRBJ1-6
TGTGCCAGCAGTTCAGGGGGCGGGAATTCACCCCTCCACTTT
CASSSGGGNSPLHF
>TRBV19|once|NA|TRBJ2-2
TGTGCCAGTAGTATTGAGGACAAAGGGAACACCGGGGAGCTGTTTTTT
CASSIEDKGNTGELFF
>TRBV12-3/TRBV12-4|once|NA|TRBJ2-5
TGTGCCAGCCTACAGGGTTGGCAAGAGACCCAGTACTTC
CASLQGWQETQYF
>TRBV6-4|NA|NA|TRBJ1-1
TGTGCCAGCAGTGATAGCGGAGGGGAGGGGACTGAAGCTTTCTTT
CASSDSGGEGTEAFF
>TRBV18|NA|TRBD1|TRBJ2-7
TGTGCCAGCTCACCGAGGGACAGGGCCTACGAGCAGTACTTC
CASSPRDRAYEQYF
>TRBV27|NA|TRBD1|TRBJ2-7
TGTGCCAGCAGTTTAAGGCCGGGGACAGGGTCATCCGAGCAGTACTTC
CASSLRPGTGSSEQYF
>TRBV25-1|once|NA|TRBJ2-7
TGTGCCAGCAGTGATACAGGGATCCGCTACGAGCAGTACTTC
CASSDTGIRYEQYF
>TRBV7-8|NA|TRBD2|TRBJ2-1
TGTGCCAGCAGCTTAATGGCTAGCGGTAACAATGAGCAGTTCTTC
CASSLMASGNNEQFF
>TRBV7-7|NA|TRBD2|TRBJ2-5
TGTGCTAGCAGCCCGGGACTAGCGGGCTTTCAAGAGACCCAGTACTTC
CASSPGLAGFQETQYF
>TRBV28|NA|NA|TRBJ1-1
TGTGCTACGGGACAAATGACAACTGAAGCTTTCTTT
CATGQMTTEAFF
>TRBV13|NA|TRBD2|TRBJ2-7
TGTGCCAGCAGCTTAGGCGGGAGGGTGGGAGGAGAGCAGTACTTC
CASSLGGRVGGEQYF
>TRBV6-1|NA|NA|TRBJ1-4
TGTGCCAGCAGTGAAGTTTGGAGTGAGGAAAAACTGTTTTTT
CASSEVWSEEKLFF
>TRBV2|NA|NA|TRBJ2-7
TGTGCCAGCAGAGAACAGGGCCAGGCCTACGAGCAGTACTTC
CASREQGQAYEQYF
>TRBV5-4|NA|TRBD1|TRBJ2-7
TGTGCCAGCAGTTCCGGACAGGCGGTCTACGAGCAGTACTTC
CASSSGQAVYEQYF
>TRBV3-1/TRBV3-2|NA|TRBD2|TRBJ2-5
TGTGCCAGCAGCCAAGCCATAGCGGGGGGCCAAGAGACCCAGTACTTC
CASSQAIAGGQETQYF
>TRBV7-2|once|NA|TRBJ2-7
TGTGCCAGCAGCTCATTTCGACACTACGAGCAGTACTTC
CASSSFRHYEQYF
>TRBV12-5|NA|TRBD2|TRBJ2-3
TGTGCTAGTGGTCCCCGACTAGCGGGAGTCGGCACAGATACGCAGTATTTT
CASGPRLAGVGTDTQYF
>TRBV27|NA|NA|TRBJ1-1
TGTGCCAGCAGTTTATCGGAAACAGGGACGAACACTGAAGCTTTCTTT
CASSLSETGTNTEAFF
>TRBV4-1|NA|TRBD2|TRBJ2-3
TGCGCCAGCACCTCAACCCCCTTAGCGGGGTCTAGCACAGATACGCAGTATTTT
CASTSTPLAGSSTDTQYF
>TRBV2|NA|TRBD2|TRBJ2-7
TGTGCCAGCAGTGAAGCATCGAGCGGGGGGGCCAAAAGGCCCTACGAGCAGTACTTC
CASSEASSGGAKRPYEQYF
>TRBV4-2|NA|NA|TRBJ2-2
TGTGCCAGCAGCCAAGTCGGTAGCGGGAACACCGGGGAGCTGTTTTTT
CASSQVGSGNTGELFF
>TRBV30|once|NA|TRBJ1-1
TGTGCCTGGAGGGAGGCGGGGGGGGCTGAAGCTTTCTTT
CAWREAGGAEAFF
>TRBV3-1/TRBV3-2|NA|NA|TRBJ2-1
TGTGCCAGCAGCCAAGAACAGGGCCCGGCCTACAATGAGCAGTTCTTC
CASSQEQGPAYNEQFF
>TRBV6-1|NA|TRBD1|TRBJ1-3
TGTGCCAGCAGTGAACGGGACAGGGCAGCGGGAAACACCATATATTTT
CASSERDRAAGNTIYF
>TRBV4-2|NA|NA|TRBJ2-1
TGTGCCAGCAGCCAAGTCACAGACAATGAGCAGTTCTTC
CASSQVTDNEQFF
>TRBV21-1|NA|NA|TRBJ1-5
TGTGCCAGCAGCAAACGCCGGGACAGGGTAGGTCCCCAGCATTTT
CASSKRRDRVGPQHF
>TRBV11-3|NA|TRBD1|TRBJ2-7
TGTGCCAGCAGCTTAGATGGACAGGAGGTCGAGCAGTACTTC
CASSLDGQEVEQYF
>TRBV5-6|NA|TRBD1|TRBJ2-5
TGTGCCAGCAGCTCAGGGACAGGTTTTGAGACCCAGTACTTC
CASSSGTGFETQYF
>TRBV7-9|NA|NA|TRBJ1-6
TGTGCCAGCAGCCCCGAGACAGATTCACCCCTCCACTTT
CASSPETDSPLHF
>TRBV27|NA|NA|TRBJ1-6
TGTGCCAGCAGCCTAATTAATTCACCCCTCCACTTT
CASSLINSPLHF
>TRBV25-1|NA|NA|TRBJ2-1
TGTGCCAGCAGTCCGGCCAGAGGAATAAACAATGAGCAGTTCTTC
CASSPARGINNEQFF
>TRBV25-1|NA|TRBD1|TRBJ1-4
TGTGCCAGCAGTGAATATAGGGCAGGGGGTGAAAAACTGTTTTTT
CASSEYRAGGEKLFF
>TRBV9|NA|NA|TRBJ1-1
TGTGCCAGCAGCCCACCCAAGCTCGGTAACACTGAAGCTTTCTTT
CASSPPKLGNTEAFF
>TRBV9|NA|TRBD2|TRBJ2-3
TGTGCCAGCAGCGTAGGAAGCGGGAGGTTACTAACAGATACGCAGTATTTT
CASSVGSGRLLTDTQYF
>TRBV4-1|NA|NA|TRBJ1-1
TGCGCCAGCAGCCAAGAATGGGCAGGACATACTGAAGCTTTCTTT
CASSQEWAGHTEAFF
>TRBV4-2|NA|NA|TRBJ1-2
TGTGCCAGCAGCCAAGTCTTCTCAGGTTCCTATGGCTACACCTTC
CASSQVFSGSYGYTF